The clone carrying this TCR beta chain is a singleton in its sample. This record comes from a study of blood T cell repertoires in COVID-19. Study-wide background: The study drew acute and convalescent COVID-19 samples from the United States, Italy and Spain. Nucleic acid was either cDNA or gDNA, and it came from T cells, B-cell-depleted T cells, or PBMCs.

V dropped 2 bases and J dropped 6 bases, with 13 bases sitting between them. CDR1 is MNHEY, CDR2 SVGEGT, per germline. The CDR3 covers 14 residues. Per the original methods: Reference gene primer amplification in the assay estimated nucleated cell counts. Generated by immunoSEQ multiplex PCR, the TCRdb table keeps only in-frame clones and is missing some. The DNA gave D and trimming, while V, J and clone size come from that table. The sample lists approximately 100,000 clones; 65% to 85% were seen once. This chain uses TRBV6-2 or TRBV6-3 with TRBJ1-1; D remains ambiguous. The source is a man in his 60s with acute or convalescent COVID-19. What was sequenced was peripheral blood. The CDR3 protein is CASSYNQARSEAFF. DNA for the CDR3: TGTGCCAGCAGTTACAATCAGGCCCGATCTGAAGCTTTCTTT.